This T cell receptor beta chain was captured by sequencing in a study of blood T cell repertoires in COVID-19. From germline, CDR1 is SGHTA and CDR2 FQGNSA. The length of the CDR3 is 14 residues. V was pared by 2 bases and J by 7 bases, with 14 bases between. This table comes from immunoSEQ multiplex PCR, and its TCRdb copy is limited to in-frame clones, with some not included. The data show roughly 30,000 clones, approximately 90% seen once. This chain uses TRBV7-2 with TRBJ2-5; tentative D call: TRBD2 (5 bases). The sample consisted of peripheral blood. This TCR was sampled from a human donor in a cohort sampled during active COVID-19. The CDR3 DNA is TGTGCCAGCAGCTTATCGCTAGCCGGAGGGACCCAGTACTTC. It yields the protein CASSLSLAGGTQYF.